One sample yielded the 9 T cell receptor beta chains listed below, sequenced in a study of CD8 T cells in Susac syndrome. A quantity of about 0.5 to 1 ug RNA underwent reverse transcription using random hexamers. TCRdb used MiXCR to reprocess the immunoSEQ multiplex PCR reads, holding one entry per CDR3 protein. The sample yields about 160,000 distinct CDR3 sequences, approximately 94% seen once. Sequenced: CD4+ T cells from PBMCs. These receptors were taken from a human donor with multiple sclerosis.

The V and J genes are TRBV12-3 or TRBV12-4 and TRBJ2-5; D may be TRBD2 (5 bases). The V end lost 4 bases, the J end lost 1 base, and 10 bases lay between the germline ends. This CDR3 region has 14 residues. CDR3 region: CASSSGVSQETQYF. The CDR3 DNA follows: TGTGCCAGCAGTTCCGGGGTTAGCCAAGAGACCCAGTACTTC.

The chain carries TRBV27 and TRBJ2-3, with TRBD2 identical over 8 bases. The CDR3 is made up of 16 amino acids. The J segment lost 6 bases and the V segment lost 8 bases, leaving 16 bases of the junction unmatched. Per the germline V gene, CDR1 is MNHEY and CDR2 is SMNVEV (reference sequence). The CDR3 reads CASRQTLSGRSDTQYF. In DNA form, the CDR3 reads TGTGCCAGCCGACAAACACTCAGCGGGAGATCTGATACGCAGTATTTT.

The J gene is TRBJ2-2, the V gene TRBV5-1; TRBD1 agrees at 8 bases. CDR1 and CDR2 (germline): SGHRS, YFSETQ. V shed 2 bases and J 4 bases; nucleotides not matched to a gene: 10. The CDR3 consists of 17 residues. The CDR3 nucleotides read TGCGCCAGCAGCTTAGTACCGGGACAGGAGACCACCGGGGAGCTGTTTTTT. Its translation: CASSLVPGQETTGELFF.

The rearrangement joins TRBV30 to TRBJ2-1, with D possibly being TRBD2 (6 bases). Germline CDR1 and CDR2: GTSNPN and SVGIG (reference sequence). The CDR3 extends over 16 amino acids. Trimming removed 3 bases from V and 3 bases from J, with 18 bases in between. Written as DNA, the CDR3 is TGTGCCTGGAGCCTCCGCCGGATCGGGGGCTACAATGAGCAGTTCTTC. It encodes CAWSLRRIGGYNEQFF. The full variable domain, with the rest looked up from reference TRBV30 and TRBJ2-1, is SQTIHQWPATLVQPVGSPLSLECTVEGTSNPNLYWYRQAAGRGLQLLFYSVGIGQISSEVPQNLSASRPQDRQFILSSKKLLLSDSGFYLCAWSLRRIGGYNEQFFGPGTRLTVL.

J is TRBJ1-3 and V is TRBV7-9; D is undetermined. Trimming removed 5 bases at V and 1 base at J, with 12 bases between. The CDR3 covers 15 residues. Germline-derived CDR1 and CDR2 are SEHNR and FQNEAQ (reference sequence). CDR3 sequence: CASSIKARSGNTIYF. The CDR3 DNA is TGTGCCAGCAGCATCAAGGCCAGGTCTGGAAACACCATATATTTT.

The chain joins TRBV7-9 to TRBJ2-4; TRBD1 matches 8 bases. Germline V CDR1 and CDR2: SEHNR, FQNEAQ (reference sequence). This CDR3 region has 12 residues. J lost 8 bases, V lost 4 bases, and 1 base had no gene match. The DNA of the CDR3 is TGTGCCAGCAGCTCGGACAGGGACATTCAGTACTTC. Amino acids: CASSSDRDIQYF.

The J gene is TRBJ2-5, the V gene TRBV6-2 or TRBV6-3, with 10 bases fitting TRBD2. Germline V lookup: CDR1 MNHEY, CDR2 SVGEGT. CDR3 length: 14 residues. V lost 5 bases to trimming and J lost 4 bases; unmatched junction nucleotides: 4. Here the CDR3 DNA reads TGTGCCAGCAGTACCGGGACTAGCGTAGAGACCCAGTACTTC. As protein: CASSTGTSVETQYF.

DNA for the CDR3: TGTGCCAGCAGTAAACAGGGGGCTGTCGGGGAGCTGTTTTTT. Translated, it gives CASSKQGAVGELFF. The genes are TRBV11-2 and TRBJ2-2, with TRBD1 matching over 9 bases. J gave up 7 bases and V 6 bases, and 6 bases lay outside the gene matches. CDR1 and CDR2 from the germline V gene are SGHAT and FQNNGV. This CDR3 has 14 amino acids.

V is TRBV13 and J is TRBJ2-7, with a weak D call TRBD2 (5 bases). Trimming removed 3 bases at V and 6 bases at J, with 12 bases between. Germline V CDR1 and CDR2: PRHDT, FYEKMQ (reference sequence). This CDR3 region has 13 residues. CDR3 DNA: TGTGCCAGCAGCTTTAGAGGGTCGGGCGAGCAGTACTTC. This gives the protein CASSFRGSGEQYF.